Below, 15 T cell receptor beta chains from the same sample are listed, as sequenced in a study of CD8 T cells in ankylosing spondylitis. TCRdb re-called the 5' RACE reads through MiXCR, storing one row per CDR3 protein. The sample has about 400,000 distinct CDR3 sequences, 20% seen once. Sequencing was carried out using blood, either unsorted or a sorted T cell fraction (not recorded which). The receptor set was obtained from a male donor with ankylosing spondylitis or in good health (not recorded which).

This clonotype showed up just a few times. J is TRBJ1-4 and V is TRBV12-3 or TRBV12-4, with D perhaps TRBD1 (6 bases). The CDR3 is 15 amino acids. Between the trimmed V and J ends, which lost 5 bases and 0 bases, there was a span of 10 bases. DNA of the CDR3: TGTGCCAGCAGTGAGCACAGGGCAACTAATGAAAAACTGTTTTTT. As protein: CASSEHRATNEKLFF.

The CDR3 DNA follows: TGCAGTGCTAGAGATCTTGGCCGGAACAATGAGCAGTTCTTC. Translated: CSARDLGRNNEQFF. The chain carries TRBV20-1 and TRBJ2-1; D is ambiguous. CDR1 and CDR2 (germline): DFQATT, SNEGSKA (reference sequence). V was clipped by 0 bases and J by 5 bases, with 11 bases between them. This CDR3 contains 14 residues.

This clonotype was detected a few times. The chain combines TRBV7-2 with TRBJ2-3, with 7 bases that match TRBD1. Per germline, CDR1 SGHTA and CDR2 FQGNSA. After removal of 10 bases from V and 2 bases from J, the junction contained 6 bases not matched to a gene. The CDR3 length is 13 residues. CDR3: CATRDRATDTQYF. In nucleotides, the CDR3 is TGTGCCACCCGCGACAGGGCCACAGATACGCAGTATTTT.

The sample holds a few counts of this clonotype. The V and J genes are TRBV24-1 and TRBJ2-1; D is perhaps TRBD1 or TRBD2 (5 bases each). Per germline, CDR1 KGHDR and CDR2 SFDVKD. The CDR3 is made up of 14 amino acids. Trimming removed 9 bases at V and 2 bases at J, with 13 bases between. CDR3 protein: CATSGTEAYNEQFF. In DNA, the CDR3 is TGTGCCACCTCGGGGACGGAAGCCTACAATGAGCAGTTCTTC.

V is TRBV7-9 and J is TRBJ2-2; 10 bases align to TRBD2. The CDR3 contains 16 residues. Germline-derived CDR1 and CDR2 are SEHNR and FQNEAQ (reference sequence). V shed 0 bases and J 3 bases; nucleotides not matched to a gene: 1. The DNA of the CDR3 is TGTGCCAGCAGCTTAGCTAGCGGGGGGTACACCGGGGAGCTGTTTTTT. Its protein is CASSLASGGYTGELFF. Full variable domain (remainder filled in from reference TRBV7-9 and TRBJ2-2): DTGVSQNPRHKITKRGQNVTFRCDPISEHNRLYWYRQTLGQGPEFLTYFQNEAQLEKSRLLSDRFSAERPKGSFSTLEIQRTEQGDSAMYLCASSLASGGYTGELFFGEGSRLTVL.

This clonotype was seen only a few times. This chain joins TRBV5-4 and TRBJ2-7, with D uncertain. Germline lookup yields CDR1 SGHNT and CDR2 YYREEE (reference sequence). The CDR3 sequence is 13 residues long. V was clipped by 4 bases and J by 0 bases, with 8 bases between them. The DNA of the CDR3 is TGTGCCAGCAGCCCCTGGCACTCCTACGAGCAGTACTTC. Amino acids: CASSPWHSYEQYF.

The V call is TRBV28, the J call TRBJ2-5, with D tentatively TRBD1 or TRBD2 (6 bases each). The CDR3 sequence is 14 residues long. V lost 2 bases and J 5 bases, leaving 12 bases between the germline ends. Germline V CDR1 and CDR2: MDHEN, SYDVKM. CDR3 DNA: TGTGCCAGCAGTTTACCGGGGGCGAGTGAGACCCAGTACTTC. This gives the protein CASSLPGASETQYF.

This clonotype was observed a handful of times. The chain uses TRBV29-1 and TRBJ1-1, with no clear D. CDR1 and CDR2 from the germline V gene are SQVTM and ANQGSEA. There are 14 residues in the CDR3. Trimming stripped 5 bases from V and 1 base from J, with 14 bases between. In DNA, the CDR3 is TGCAGCGTTATCTCTGGACGGAAGAACACTGAAGCTTTCTTT. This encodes CSVISGRKNTEAFF.

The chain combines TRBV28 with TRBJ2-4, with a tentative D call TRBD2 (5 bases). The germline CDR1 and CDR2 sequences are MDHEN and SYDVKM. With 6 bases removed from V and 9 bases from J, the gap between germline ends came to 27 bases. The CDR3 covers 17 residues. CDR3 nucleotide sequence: TGTGCCAGCAGCTACTTACCCTCCGGACGGGATAAGGGCATTCAGTACTTC. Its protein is CASSYLPSGRDKGIQYF. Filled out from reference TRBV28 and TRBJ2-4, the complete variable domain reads DVKVTQSSRYLVKRTGEKVFLECVQDMDHENMFWYRQDPGLGLRLIYFSYDVKMKEKGDIPEGYSVSREKKERFSLILESASTNQTSMYLCASSYLPSGRDKGIQYFGAGTRLSVL.

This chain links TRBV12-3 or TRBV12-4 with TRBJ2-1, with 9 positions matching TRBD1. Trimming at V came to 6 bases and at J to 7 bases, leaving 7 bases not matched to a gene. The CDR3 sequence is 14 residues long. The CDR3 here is CASRYRDRVNEQFF. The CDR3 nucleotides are TGTGCCAGCAGATACCGGGACAGGGTAAATGAGCAGTTCTTC.

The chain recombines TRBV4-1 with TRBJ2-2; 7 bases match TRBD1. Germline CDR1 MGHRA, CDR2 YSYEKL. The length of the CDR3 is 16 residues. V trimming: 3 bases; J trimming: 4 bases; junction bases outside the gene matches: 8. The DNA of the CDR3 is TGCGCCAGCAGCCACCCGGACAGGTCGGTCACCGGGGAGCTGTTTTTT. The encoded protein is CASSHPDRSVTGELFF.

For the CDR3, the DNA is TGCAGCGTACGGACAGCGAGTATGACCCAGTACTTC. This translates into CSVRTASMTQYF. V gene TRBV29-1 combines with J gene TRBJ2-5; D possibly corresponds to TRBD1 (6 bases). The CDR3 covers 12 residues. Germline assignment: CDR1 SQVTM and CDR2 ANQGSEA. V lost 6 bases and J 7 bases, leaving 15 bases between the germline ends.

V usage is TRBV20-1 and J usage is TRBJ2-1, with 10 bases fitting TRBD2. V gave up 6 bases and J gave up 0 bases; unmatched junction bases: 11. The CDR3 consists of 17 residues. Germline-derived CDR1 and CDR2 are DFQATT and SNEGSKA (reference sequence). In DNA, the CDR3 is TGCAGTGCAGCCGGGACTAGCGAATCAAGCTCCTACAATGAGCAGTTCTTC. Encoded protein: CSAAGTSESSSYNEQFF.

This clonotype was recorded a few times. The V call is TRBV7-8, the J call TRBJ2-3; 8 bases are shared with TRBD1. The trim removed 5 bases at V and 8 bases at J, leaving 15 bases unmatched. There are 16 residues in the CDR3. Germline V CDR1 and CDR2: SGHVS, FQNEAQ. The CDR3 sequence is CASSVSGGAFGSTQYF. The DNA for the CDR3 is TGTGCCAGCAGCGTGTCAGGGGGCGCTTTCGGGTCTACGCAGTATTTT. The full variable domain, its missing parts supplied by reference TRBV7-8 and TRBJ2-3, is GAGVSQSPRYKVAKRGQDVALRCDPISGHVSLFWYQQALGQGPEFLTYFQNEAQLDKSGLPSDRFFAERPEGSVSTLKIQRTQQEDSAVYLCASSVSGGAFGSTQYFGPGTRLTVL.

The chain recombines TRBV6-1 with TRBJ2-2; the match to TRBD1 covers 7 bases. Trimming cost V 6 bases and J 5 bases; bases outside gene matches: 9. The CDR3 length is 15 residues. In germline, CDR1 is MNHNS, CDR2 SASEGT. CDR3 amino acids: CASSPGTAVTGELFF. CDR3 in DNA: TGTGCCAGCAGCCCTGGGACAGCTGTTACCGGGGAGCTGTTTTTT.